This entry concerns a single TCR beta chain. As yet, its antigen is unknown. This sample stems from a study of response to subunit inactivated influenza vaccine. The study, taken as a whole, reports: The authors offered the suggestion that each seasonal influenza vaccination recruits few new T cells.

Trimming took 8 bases from V and 2 from J; bases not matched to a gene: 5. The CDR3 has 15 residues. Germline V gene data show CDR1 as SGHTA and CDR2 as FQGNSA. TCRdb re-called the RT-PCR reads through MiXCR, storing one row per CDR3 protein. The data contain over 650,000 distinct CDR3 sequences, about a fifth of them seen just once; the ten biggest clones take up approximately 10%. The chain joins TRBV7-2 to TRBJ2-7, with TRBD2 identical over 14 bases. The source is a man over 45 who received an inactivated influenza vaccine. The sample in question was PBMCs from blood, obtained about 5 days after vaccination. The CDR3 sequence: CASGTSGSATYEQYF. The CDR3 DNA follows: TGTGCCAGCGGGACTAGCGGGAGTGCTACCTACGAGCAGTACTTC.